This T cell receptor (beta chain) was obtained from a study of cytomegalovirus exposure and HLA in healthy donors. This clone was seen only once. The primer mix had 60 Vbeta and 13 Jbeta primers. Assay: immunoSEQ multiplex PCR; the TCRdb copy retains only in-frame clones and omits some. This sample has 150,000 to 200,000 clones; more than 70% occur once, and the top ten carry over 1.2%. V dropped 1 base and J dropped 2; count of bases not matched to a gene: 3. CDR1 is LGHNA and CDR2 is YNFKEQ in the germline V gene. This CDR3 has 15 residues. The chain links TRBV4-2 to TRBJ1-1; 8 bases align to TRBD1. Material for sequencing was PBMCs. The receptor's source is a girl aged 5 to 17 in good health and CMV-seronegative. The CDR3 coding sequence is TGTGCCAGCAGCCAAGTTGGACAGGGTAACACTGAAGCTTTCTTT. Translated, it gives CASSQVGQGNTEAFF.